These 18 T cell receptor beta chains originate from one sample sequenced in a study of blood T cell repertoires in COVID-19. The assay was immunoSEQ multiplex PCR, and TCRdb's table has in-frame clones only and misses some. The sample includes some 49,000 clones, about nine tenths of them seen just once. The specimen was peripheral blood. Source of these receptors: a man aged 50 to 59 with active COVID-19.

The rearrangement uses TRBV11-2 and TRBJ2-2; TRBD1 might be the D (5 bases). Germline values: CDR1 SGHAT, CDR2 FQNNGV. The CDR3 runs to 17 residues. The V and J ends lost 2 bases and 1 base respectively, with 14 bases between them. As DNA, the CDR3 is TGTGCCAGCAGCTTATCCGGTGGGGCACGGAACACCGGGGAGCTGTTTTTT. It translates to CASSLSGGARNTGELFF.

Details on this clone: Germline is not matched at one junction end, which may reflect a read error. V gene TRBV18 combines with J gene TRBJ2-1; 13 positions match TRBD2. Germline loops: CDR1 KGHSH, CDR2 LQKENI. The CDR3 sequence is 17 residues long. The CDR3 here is CASSPPGLAGPPSRAIF. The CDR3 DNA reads TGTGCCAGCTCACCTCCGGGACTAGCGGGGCCCCCCTCCCGGGCGATCTTC.

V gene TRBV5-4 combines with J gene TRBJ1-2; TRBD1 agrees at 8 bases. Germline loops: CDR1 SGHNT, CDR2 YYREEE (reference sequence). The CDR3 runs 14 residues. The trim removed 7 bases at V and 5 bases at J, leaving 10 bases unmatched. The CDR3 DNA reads TGTGCCAGCTCTCGGACAGGGACGAGATATGGCTACACCTTC. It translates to CASSRTGTRYGYTF. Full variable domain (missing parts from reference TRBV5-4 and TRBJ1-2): ETGVTQSPTHLIKTRGQQVTLRCSSQSGHNTVSWYQQALGQGPQFIFQYYREEENGRGNFPPRFSGLQFPNYSSELNVNALELDDSALYLCASSRTGTRYGYTFGSGTRLTVV.

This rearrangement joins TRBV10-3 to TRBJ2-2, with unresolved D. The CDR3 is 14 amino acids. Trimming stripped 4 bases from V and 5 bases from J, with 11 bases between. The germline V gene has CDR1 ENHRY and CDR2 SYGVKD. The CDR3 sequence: CAISGITETGELFF. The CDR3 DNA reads TGTGCCATCAGTGGAATCACTGAGACCGGGGAGCTGTTTTTT.

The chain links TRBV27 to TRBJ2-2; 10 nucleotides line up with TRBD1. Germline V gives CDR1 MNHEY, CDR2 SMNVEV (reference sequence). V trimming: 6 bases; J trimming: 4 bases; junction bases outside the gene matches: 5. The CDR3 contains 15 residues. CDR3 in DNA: TGTGCCAGCAGCCTGAGGGACAGGGGCACCGGGGAGCTGTTTTTT. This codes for CASSLRDRGTGELFF.

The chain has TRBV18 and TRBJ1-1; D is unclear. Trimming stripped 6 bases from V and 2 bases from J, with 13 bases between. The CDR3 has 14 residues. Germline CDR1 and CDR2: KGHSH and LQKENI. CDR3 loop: CASSRQSDNTEAFF. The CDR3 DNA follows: TGTGCCAGCTCCCGTCAAAGCGATAACACTGAAGCTTTCTTT.

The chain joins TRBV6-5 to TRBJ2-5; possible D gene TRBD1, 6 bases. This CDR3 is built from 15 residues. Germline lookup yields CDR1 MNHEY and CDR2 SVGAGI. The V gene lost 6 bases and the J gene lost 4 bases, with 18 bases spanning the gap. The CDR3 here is CASRPTGLKIETQYF. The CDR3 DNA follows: TGTGCCAGCAGGCCGACAGGTCTGAAGATAGAGACCCAGTACTTC.

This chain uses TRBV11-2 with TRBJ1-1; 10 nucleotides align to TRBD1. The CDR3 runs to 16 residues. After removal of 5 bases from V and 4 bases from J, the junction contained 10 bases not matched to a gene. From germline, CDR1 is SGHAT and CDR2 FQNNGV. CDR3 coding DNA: TGTGCCAGCAGCCACACCAAGACAGGGGGCGGCACTGAAGCTTTCTTT. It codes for CASSHTKTGGGTEAFF.

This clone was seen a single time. Here the CDR3 reads CASSLGQGGTYEQYF. As DNA, the CDR3 is TGTGCCAGCAGCTTGGGACAGGGTGGGACCTACGAGCAGTACTTC. The chain has TRBV7-9 and TRBJ2-7; TRBD1 aligns across 9 bases. V lost 3 bases, J lost 2 bases, and 5 bases stayed unmatched. Germline V gene lookup returns CDR1 SEHNR and CDR2 FQNEAQ (reference sequence). There are 15 residues in the CDR3.

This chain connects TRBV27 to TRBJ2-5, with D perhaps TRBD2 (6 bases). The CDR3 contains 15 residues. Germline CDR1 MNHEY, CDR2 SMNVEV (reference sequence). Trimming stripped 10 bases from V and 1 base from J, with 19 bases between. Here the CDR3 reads CATGRLGGLQETQYF. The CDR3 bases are TGTGCCACAGGCCGACTGGGGGGACTCCAAGAGACCCAGTACTTC.

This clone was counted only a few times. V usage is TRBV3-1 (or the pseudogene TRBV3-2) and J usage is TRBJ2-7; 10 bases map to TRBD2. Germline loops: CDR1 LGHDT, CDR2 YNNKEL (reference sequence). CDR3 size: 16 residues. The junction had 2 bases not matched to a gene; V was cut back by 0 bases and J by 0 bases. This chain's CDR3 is CASSQELAGHSYEQYF. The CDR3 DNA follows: TGTGCCAGCAGCCAAGAACTAGCGGGGCACTCCTACGAGCAGTACTTC.

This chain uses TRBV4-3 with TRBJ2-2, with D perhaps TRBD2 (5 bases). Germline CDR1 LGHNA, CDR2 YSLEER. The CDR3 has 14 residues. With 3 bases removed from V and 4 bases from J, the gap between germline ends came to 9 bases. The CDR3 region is CASSQERGTGELFF. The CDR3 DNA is TGCGCCAGCAGCCAGGAACGGGGCACCGGGGAGCTGTTTTTT.

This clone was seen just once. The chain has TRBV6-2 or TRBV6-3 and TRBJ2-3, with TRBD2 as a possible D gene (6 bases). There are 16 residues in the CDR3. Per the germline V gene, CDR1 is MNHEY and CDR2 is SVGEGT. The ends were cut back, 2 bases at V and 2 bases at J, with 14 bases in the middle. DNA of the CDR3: TGTGCCAGCAGTTACAGCCCCTGGGGGGACACAGATACGCAGTATTTT. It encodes CASSYSPWGDTDTQYF.

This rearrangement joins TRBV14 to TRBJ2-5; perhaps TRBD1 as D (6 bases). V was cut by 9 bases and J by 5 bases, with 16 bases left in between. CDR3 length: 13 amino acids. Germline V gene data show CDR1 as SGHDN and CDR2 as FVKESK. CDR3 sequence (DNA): TGTGCCAGTTCACAGGGTTGGATTGAGACCCAGTACTTC. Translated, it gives CASSQGWIETQYF.

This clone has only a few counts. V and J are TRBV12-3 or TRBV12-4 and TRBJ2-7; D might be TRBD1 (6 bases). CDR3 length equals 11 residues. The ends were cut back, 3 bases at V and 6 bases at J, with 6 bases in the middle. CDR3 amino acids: CASSFRGEQYF. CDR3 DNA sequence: TGTGCCAGCAGTTTCAGGGGCGAGCAGTACTTC.

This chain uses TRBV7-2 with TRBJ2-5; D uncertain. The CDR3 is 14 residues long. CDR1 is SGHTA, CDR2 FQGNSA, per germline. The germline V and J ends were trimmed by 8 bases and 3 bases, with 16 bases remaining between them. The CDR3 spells CASRRVGLKETQYF. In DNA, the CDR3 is TGTGCCAGCCGCCGCGTTGGGCTTAAAGAGACCCAGTACTTC.

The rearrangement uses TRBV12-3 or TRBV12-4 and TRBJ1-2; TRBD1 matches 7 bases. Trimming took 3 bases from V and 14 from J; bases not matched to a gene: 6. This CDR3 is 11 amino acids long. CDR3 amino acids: CASSLEGGLTF. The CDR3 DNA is TGTGCCAGCAGTTTGGAAGGGGGCCTTACCTTC.

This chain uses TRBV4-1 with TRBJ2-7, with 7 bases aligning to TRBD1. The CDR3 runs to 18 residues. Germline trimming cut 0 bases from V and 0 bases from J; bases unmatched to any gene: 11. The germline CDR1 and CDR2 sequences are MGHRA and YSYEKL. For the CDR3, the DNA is TGCGCCAGCAGCCAAGAGGGGATACAGGGGTTTGTCTCCTACGAGCAGTACTTC. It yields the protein CASSQEGIQGFVSYEQYF.